Each of the 15 T cell receptor beta chains below was sequenced from the same sample in a study of Ad26.COV2.S vaccination and SARS-CoV-2 variants. Data came from immunoSEQ multiplex PCR; TCRdb stores just in-frame clones and leaves some out. The sample lists 350,000 to 450,000 clones, around 89% occurring once. As for treatment: some 20 received Ad26.COV2.S at low or high dose, single or two shots; roughly five received placebo; per-sample allocation not given. Repertoires come from day 63 after the first vaccine or placebo injection. The sequenced sample was peripheral blood, obtained in a trial of Ad26.COV2.S vaccine versus placebo. All receptors derive from a person between 18 and 65 years old who received the Ad26.COV2.S COVID-19 vaccine or a placebo.

CDR3 residues: CASRPRAGQMNTEAFF. The CDR3, as DNA: TGTGCCAGCAGACCTCGAGCGGGACAAATGAACACTGAAGCTTTCTTT. The V gene is TRBV7-8, the J gene TRBJ1-1, with D possibly TRBD1 on 6 matching bases. Germline values: CDR1 SGHVS, CDR2 FQNEAQ. This CDR3 spans 16 amino acids. V lost 6 bases and J lost 0, with 17 bases in between.

The chain links TRBV24-1 to TRBJ1-3; D is ambiguous. This CDR3 contains 15 residues. Germline CDR1 reads KGHDR; CDR2 reads SFDVKD. The germline V and J ends were trimmed by 3 bases and 4 bases, with 12 bases remaining between them. CDR3 sequence: CATSDPRLGGNTIYF. The CDR3 DNA reads as TGTGCCACCAGTGATCCCAGGCTCGGCGGAAACACCATATATTTT.

This chain joins TRBV6-1 and TRBJ2-2; D ambiguous. The V gene lost 1 base and the J gene lost 5 bases, with 8 bases spanning the gap. The CDR3 is made up of 14 amino acids. Germline assignment: CDR1 MNHNS and CDR2 SASEGT. This CDR3 is CASSEVGLTGELFF. CDR3 coding DNA: TGTGCCAGCAGTGAAGTAGGGCTAACCGGGGAGCTGTTTTTT.

This clone was detected once. V usage is TRBV9 and J usage is TRBJ2-6; unclear D gene. V lost 3 bases to trimming and J lost 3 bases, with 7 bases between them. Per germline, CDR1 SGDLS and CDR2 YYNGEE. The CDR3 is made up of 14 amino acids. The CDR3 DNA follows: TGTGCCAGCAGCGCAGACGGTGGGGCCAACGTCCTGACTTTC. This translates into CASSADGGANVLTF.

The chain is built from TRBV4-3 and TRBJ2-3; perhaps TRBD2 as D (6 bases). The CDR3 is made up of 15 amino acids. Trimming removed 4 bases from V and 2 bases from J, with 13 bases in between. From germline, CDR1 is LGHNA and CDR2 YSLEER. CDR3: CASSPGTQNTDTQYF. The CDR3 DNA reads as TGCGCCAGCAGCCCGGGGACTCAAAACACAGATACGCAGTATTTT.

The chain links TRBV27 to TRBJ1-6, with 7 nucleotides matching TRBD1. This CDR3 is built from 15 residues. The junction had 9 bases not matched to a gene; V was cut back by 4 bases and J by 9 bases. CDR1 MNHEY and CDR2 SMNVEV come from the germline V gene (reference sequence). CDR3: CASSSAGGLSSPLHF. CDR3 in DNA: TGTGCCAGCAGTTCCGCAGGGGGACTCAGTTCACCCCTCCACTTT.

Note on this clone: Other DNA sequences from this sample encode an identical CDR3 as well. The chain employs TRBV3-1 (or the pseudogene TRBV3-2) and TRBJ1-1; D unclear. The CDR3 covers 13 residues. V was trimmed by 3 bases and J by 0 bases, leaving 5 bases between them. Germline assignment: CDR1 LGHDT and CDR2 YNNKEL (reference sequence). The DNA of the CDR3 is TGTGCCAGCAGCCAGGTACTGAACACTGAAGCTTTCTTT. Amino acid sequence: CASSQVLNTEAFF.

The chain carries TRBV28 and TRBJ2-1; D might be TRBD2 (6 bases). This CDR3 is 12 amino acids long. Germline V CDR1 and CDR2: MDHEN, SYDVKM. Trimming removed 2 bases from V and 11 bases from J, with 10 bases in between. The CDR3, as DNA: TGTGCCAGCAGTTTACGGGACTCCAAGCAGTTCTTC. Its translation is CASSLRDSKQFF.

V gene TRBV19 combines with J gene TRBJ2-4, with a weak D call TRBD2 (5 bases). CDR1 is LNHDA, CDR2 SQIVND, per germline (reference sequence). The germline V and J ends were trimmed by 2 bases and 7 bases, with 12 bases remaining between them. This CDR3 is 14 amino acids long. The CDR3 loop reads CASSITTRGNIQYF. The DNA for the CDR3 is TGTGCCAGTAGTATAACGACACGAGGGAACATTCAGTACTTC. Full variable domain (missing parts from reference TRBV19 and TRBJ2-4): DGGITQSPKYLFRKEGQNVTLSCEQNLNHDAMYWYRQDPGQGLRLIYYSQIVNDFQKGDIAEGYSVSREKKESFPLTVTSAQKNPTAFYLCASSITTRGNIQYFGAGTRLSVL.

The CDR3 nucleotides read TGTGCCAGCGGGAAGGGGGCTGGACTAGCGGGAGATTCGCAGTTCTTC. Translating it yields CASGKGAGLAGDSQFF. V gene TRBV9 combines with J gene TRBJ2-1; 13 bases agree with TRBD2. Trimming took 7 bases from V and 12 from J; bases not matched to a gene: 16. Germline-derived CDR1 and CDR2 are SGDLS and YYNGEE. The CDR3 is 16 amino acids.

This clone was seen a handful of times. This chain joins TRBV11-3 and TRBJ2-7; either TRBD1 or TRBD2 may fit D (5 bases each). The CDR3 consists of 12 residues. The germline V gene encodes CDR1 SGHNT and CDR2 YENEEA. The V and J ends lost 2 bases and 6 bases respectively, with 8 bases between them. In DNA, the CDR3 is TGTGCCAGCAGCTTAAGGGGACCCGAGCAGTACTTC. Protein sequence: CASSLRGPEQYF.

The chain uses TRBV28 and TRBJ1-1, with D tentatively TRBD1 (6 bases). This CDR3 has 17 amino acids. V lost 10 bases to trimming and J lost 2 bases, with 26 bases between them. Germline V gene lookup returns CDR1 MDHEN and CDR2 SYDVKM. CDR3 loop: CANVYWEQGSINTEAFF. Written as DNA, the CDR3 is TGTGCCAACGTCTATTGGGAACAGGGTTCGATCAACACTGAAGCTTTCTTT.

The chain joins TRBV5-6 to TRBJ2-7, with TRBD2 matching over 7 bases. Per germline, CDR1 SGHDT and CDR2 YYEEEE. J was trimmed by 6 bases and V by 1 base; bases with no gene match: 4. This CDR3 has 13 residues. As DNA, the CDR3 is TGTGCCAGCAGCTTGTGGACTAGGGGCGAGCAGTACTTC. Translating gives CASSLWTRGEQYF.

The J gene is TRBJ2-5, the V gene TRBV4-1, with TRBD1 matching 8 bases. Germline CDR1 is MGHRA and CDR2 is YSYEKL. V was clipped by 3 bases and J by 7 bases; unmatched bases: 7. There are 14 residues in the CDR3. CDR3 bases: TGCGCCAGCAGCCACGGCAGGGGGCGGGGGACCCAGTACTTC. Translation gives CASSHGRGRGTQYF.

J is TRBJ1-4 and V is TRBV5-5, with 10 bases lining up with TRBD1. This CDR3 spans 17 amino acids. J was trimmed by 6 bases and V by 1 base; bases with no gene match: 9. The V gene's germline CDR1 is SGHKS and CDR2 YYEKEE (reference sequence). The DNA of the CDR3 is TGTGCCAGCAGCTTGACCGGGACAGGGGCCGGGGATGAAAAACTGTTTTTT. It specifies CASSLTGTGAGDEKLFF.